This record covers a single T cell receptor beta chain. Its antigen is undetermined. As processed by the authors: ImmunoSEQ only sent back junction sequences with no quality scores, so filtering was done differently. Sequencing was performed with immunoSEQ multiplex PCR; in TCRdb, only in-frame clones are kept and a portion is missing. From that table come the V and J calls and clone size; the DNA was used to work out D and trimming. The sample yields around 2,000,000 clones, approximately 94% seen once. The length of the CDR3 is 13 residues. CDR1 SNHLY and CDR2 FYNNEI come from the germline V gene. Trimming stripped 6 bases from V and 5 bases from J, with 13 bases between. The data were taken from a study of shared clonotypes between healthy human individuals. Study-level results: Depth of sequencing was expected to influence donor clonotype sharing. Naive subsets, compared against memory subsets, generally had larger estimated richness values.

CD45RO-negative cells were positively selected for CCR7, leaving out terminally differentiated effector memory CD45RA+ cells. This TCR came from a man younger than 35 in good health. Input material: naive CD8+ T cells sorted from blood. J is TRBJ2-5 and V is TRBV2, with D maybe TRBD2 (6 bases). CDR3 nucleotides: TGTGCCAGCAGATCTCTAGCGCGGGAGACCCAGTACTTC. This encodes CASRSLARETQYF.